A selection of T cell receptor beta chains follows, all from one sample in a study of shared clonotypes between healthy human individuals. TCRdb's copy holds only in-frame clones and misses some; the assay was immunoSEQ multiplex PCR. The data contain about 2.3 million clones, 92% of them seen just once; the ten biggest clones take up 0.37%. Sequenced: naive CD4+ T cells from PBMCs. Every receptor here comes from a man aged 18 to 30 in good health. Some clones in this sample may be carry-over from other donors' samples. Each CDR3 is given with its conserved first and last residue. The order of the fields is CDR3 DNA, CDR3 protein, clone size, V gene, J gene, D gene. A D gene is named only where the DNA matches it firmly. Clone size is shown for a subset of rows, as once, few, many or a class of expanded clone.

CDR3 DNA: TGTGCCAGCAGCTCCTCCTGGGGGGCTGGCTACACCTTC; CDR3 protein: CASSSSWGAGYTF; clone size: NA; V gene: TRBV6-5; J gene: TRBJ1-2; D gene: NA
CDR3 DNA: TGTGCCAGCAGCGCTAGAACAGGGAGTTACCTGAACACTGAAGCTTTCTTT; CDR3 protein: CASSARTGSYLNTEAFF; clone size: once; V gene: TRBV9; J gene: TRBJ1-1; D gene: NA
CDR3 DNA: TGCGCCAGCAGCCTCCGGGTCAGGGGACTCGAGCAGTACTTC; CDR3 protein: CASSLRVRGLEQYF; clone size: NA; V gene: TRBV5-1; J gene: TRBJ2-7; D gene: NA
CDR3 DNA: TGCGCCAGCAGCTACCCCGCCAGGACCGGTATGGGAAACACCATATATTTT; CDR3 protein: CASSYPARTGMGNTIYF; clone size: few; V gene: TRBV5-1; J gene: TRBJ1-3; D gene: NA
CDR3 DNA: TGCGCCAGCAGCTTGGTGGCAGGAAAAGAGACCCAGTACTTC; CDR3 protein: CASSLVAGKETQYF; clone size: NA; V gene: TRBV5-1; J gene: TRBJ2-5; D gene: NA
CDR3 DNA: TGTGCCAGCAGCCCCCCCGCCGGGCAGAGTTCTAACGAGCAGTACTTC; CDR3 protein: CASSPPAGQSSNEQYF; clone size: once; V gene: TRBV5-5; J gene: TRBJ2-7; D gene: NA
CDR3 DNA: TGCGCCAGCAGCTTGACCCTAGCGGAGAGCACAGATACGCAGTATTTT; CDR3 protein: CASSLTLAESTDTQYF; clone size: NA; V gene: TRBV5-1; J gene: TRBJ2-3; D gene: TRBD2
CDR3 DNA: TGTGCCAGCAGCCAAACAGGCGTCCGGGGAGTTGGCTACACCTTC; CDR3 protein: CASSQTGVRGVGYTF; clone size: NA; V gene: TRBV14; J gene: TRBJ1-2; D gene: NA
CDR3 DNA: TGTGCCAGCAGCCCCATACCAGATCGTAGCGCCGGGGAGCTGTTTTTT; CDR3 protein: CASSPIPDRSAGELFF; clone size: NA; V gene: TRBV9; J gene: TRBJ2-2; D gene: NA
CDR3 DNA: TGCAGTGCTAGAGGACAGGGATTGGCTTTCTTT; CDR3 protein: CSARGQGLAFF; clone size: NA; V gene: TRBV20-1; J gene: TRBJ1-1; D gene: TRBD1
CDR3 DNA: TGTGCCAGCAGCCGAGGACTGCCTCGGGGGGAGCTGTTTTTT; CDR3 protein: CASSRGLPRGELFF; clone size: NA; V gene: TRBV5-5; J gene: TRBJ2-2; D gene: NA
CDR3 DNA: TGTGCCACCAGCAGAGAAGGGCTAGTGGGTGAGCAGTTCTTC; CDR3 protein: CATSREGLVGEQFF; clone size: NA; V gene: TRBV15; J gene: TRBJ2-1; D gene: NA
CDR3 DNA: TGTGCCAGCAGTGAAGCAGGGGGAAGCAATCAGCCCCAGCATTTT; CDR3 protein: CASSEAGGSNQPQHF; clone size: once; V gene: TRBV25-1; J gene: TRBJ1-5; D gene: TRBD1
CDR3 DNA: TGTGCCAGCAGTATCCGGGACAGGGTTGAAAAACTGTTTTTT; CDR3 protein: CASSIRDRVEKLFF; clone size: NA; V gene: TRBV28; J gene: TRBJ1-4; D gene: TRBD1
CDR3 DNA: TGTGCCAGCCAGTCCGGGGGCCTGTGGGACATTCAGTACTTC; CDR3 protein: CASQSGGLWDIQYF; clone size: NA; V gene: TRBV7-2; J gene: TRBJ2-4; D gene: NA
CDR3 DNA: TGTGCCAGCAGCCAAGGACACCAGTCGAGGAGGGACGAGCAGTACTTC; CDR3 protein: CASSQGHQSRRDEQYF; clone size: NA; V gene: TRBV9; J gene: TRBJ2-7; D gene: NA